These T cell receptor beta chains were read from a single sample in a study of cytomegalovirus exposure and HLA in healthy donors. Using immunoSEQ multiplex PCR, the repertoire was profiled, and TCRdb retains in-frame clones only, with some absent. This sample carries some 200,000 clones, with about 1% going to the ten biggest clones. The sequencing input was PBMCs. These TCRs come from a girl aged 2 to 10 in good health and CMV-seropositive. Both conserved end residues are trimmed from each CDR3.

V gene	J gene	CDR3 protein
TRBV30	TRBJ1-1	AWLKIFRTGDTEAF
TRBV7-9	TRBJ2-1	ASTGTSASYEQF
TRBV7-8	TRBJ2-7	ASSLVRGKPSYEQY
TRBV6-5	TRBJ2-7	ASRPTGTGVAEQY
TRBV4-1	TRBJ2-7	ASSQETGLATRSSYEQY
TRBV19	TRBJ1-2	ASSRPGTDNYGYT
TRBV10-1	TRBJ1-4	ASSDGGNLGKLF
TRBV28	TRBJ2-4	ASSYQGASKNIQY
TRBV6-1	TRBJ2-7	ATRLISYEQY
TRBV28	TRBJ1-2	ASSVIGGQGNFGYT
TRBV7-2	TRBJ1-5	ASSSVPGDNQPQH
TRBV25-1	TRBJ2-1	ASAPGLAGNYEQF
TRBV15	TRBJ1-1	ATSRGTEKRVAF
TRBV10-3	TRBJ2-3	AIRISGAERSTDTQY
TRBV5-1	TRBJ2-3	ASSLAISWLEGGDTQY
TRBV6-5	TRBJ2-7	ASSDRDRYHEQY
TRBV19	TRBJ2-4	ASSNSSGIAKNIQY
TRBV28	TRBJ2-1	ASSGGLAGGSNEQF
TRBV18	TRBJ2-2	ASSPGLGDTGELF
TRBV21-1	TRBJ2-7	ASSMRPRADYEQY
TRBV19	TRBJ2-3	ASSRTSGSTDTQY
TRBV5-1	TRBJ2-2	ASSPGLAGAGELF
TRBV7-3	TRBJ2-7	ASSLRELGDFHVYEQY
TRBV10-3	TRBJ2-2	AIGRSSNTGELF
TRBV9	TRBJ2-1	ASSGALGLAGVTDEQF
TRBV29-1	TRBJ1-2	SVVQGSNYGYT
TRBV7-9	TRBJ2-4	ASSPVETGENIQY
TRBV7-9	TRBJ2-7	ASSSPGLAYEQY
TRBV10-3	TRBJ2-3	ATTEREGTDTQY
TRBV11-2	TRBJ2-2	ASSQTRGRGGTGELF
TRBV5-5	TRBJ2-3	ASSTLLGLAGDTQY
TRBV18	TRBJ2-2	ASSQSPGGSTGELF
TRBV28	TRBJ2-7	ANAPSGSSYEQY
TRBV7-2	TRBJ2-2	ASSSPNQAGELF
TRBV19	TRBJ2-1	ASMASSLGEQF
TRBV27	TRBJ1-3	ASSLSRLSGNTIY
TRBV7-8	TRBJ2-7	ASSPGTSASYEQY
TRBV28	TRBJ1-4	ASSLTGGPGEKLF
TRBV28	TRBJ2-7	ASSFSFHEQY
TRBV6-6	TRBJ2-4	ASSLPREAKNIQY
TRBV6-1	TRBJ2-7	ASSDQRDEQY
TRBV21-1	TRBJ2-1	ASSLSGRSTNEQF
TRBV28	TRBJ1-5	ASRVLGGNQPQH
TRBV28	TRBJ2-7	ASSFGQVGEQY
TRBV28	TRBJ1-5	ASKGTGGNQPQH
TRBV13	NA	ASSLGVFGDRDYEQY
TRBV18	TRBJ1-3	ASSPDQGALGNTIY
TRBV7-3	TRBJ2-1	ASSLRTGLAGGSYNEQF
TRBV2	TRBJ2-3	ASRGSTDTQY
TRBV5-1	TRBJ2-7	ASSLGLAGLSSYEQY